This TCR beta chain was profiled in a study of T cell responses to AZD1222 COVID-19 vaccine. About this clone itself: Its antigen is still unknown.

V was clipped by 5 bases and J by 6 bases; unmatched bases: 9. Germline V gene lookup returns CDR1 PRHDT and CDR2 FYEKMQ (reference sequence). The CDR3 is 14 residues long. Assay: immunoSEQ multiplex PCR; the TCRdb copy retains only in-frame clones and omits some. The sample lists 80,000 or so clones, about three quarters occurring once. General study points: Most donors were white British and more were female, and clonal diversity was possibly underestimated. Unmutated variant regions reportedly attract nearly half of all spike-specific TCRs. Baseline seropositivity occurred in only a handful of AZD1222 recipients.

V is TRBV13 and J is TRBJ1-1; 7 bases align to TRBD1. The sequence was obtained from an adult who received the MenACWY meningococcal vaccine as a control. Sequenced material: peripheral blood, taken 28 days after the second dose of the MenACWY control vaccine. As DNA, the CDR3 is TGTGCCAGCAGCGGTAGGACAGGTTATGCTGAAGCTTTCTTT. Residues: CASSGRTGYAEAFF. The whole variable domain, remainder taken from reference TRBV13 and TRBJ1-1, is AAGVIQSPRHLIKEKRETATLKCYPIPRHDTVYWYQQGPGQDPQFLISFYEKMQSDKGSIPDRFSAQQFSDYHSELNMSSLELGDSALYFCASSGRTGYAEAFFGQGTRLTVV.